One sample yielded the 30 T cell receptor beta chains listed below, sequenced in a study of T-cell reconstitution after alpha-beta-depleted transplantation in children. A library of TCRbeta sequences, prepared with unique molecular identifiers, was generated. Each CDR3 protein gets one entry after TCRdb re-called the PCR reads with MiXCR. The repertoire includes approximately 350,000 distinct CDR3 sequences, 10% of them detected once, and around 2.4% sits in the top ten. This specimen consisted of PBMCs from the stem cell graft donor, obtained from the stem cell graft. These receptors were collected from a human donor who donated a stem cell graft to a child with acute lymphoblastic leukemia.

This clonotype has just a few counts. This chain connects TRBV7-9 to TRBJ2-3; D is unclear. Germline V lookup: CDR1 SEHNR, CDR2 FQNEAQ (reference sequence). Trimming took off 7 bases at V and 1 base at J, with 12 bases between the two ends. There are 14 residues in the CDR3. CDR3 nucleotide sequence: TGTGCCAGCATCTCTTACCACGGCACAGATACGCAGTATTTT. It is translated as CASISYHGTDTQYF.

This clonotype was counted between two and nine times. The rearrangement uses TRBV15 and TRBJ2-5, with unresolved D. Germline V gene lookup returns CDR1 LNHNV and CDR2 YYDKDF (reference sequence). V was shortened by 0 bases and J by 7 bases, with 9 bases between the two germline ends. The length of the CDR3 is 13 residues. The CDR3 bases are TGTGCCACCAGCAGAGACACCCCGGGGACCCAGTACTTC. Amino acids: CATSRDTPGTQYF.

The chain uses TRBV7-9 and TRBJ1-2; TRBD1 agrees at 7 bases. This CDR3 region has 11 residues. Looked up from germline, CDR1 is SEHNR and CDR2 is FQNEAQ (reference sequence). The V segment lost 6 bases and the J segment 7 bases; nucleotides outside the gene matches: 2. The CDR3 region has the DNA TGTGCCAGCAGGACAGGGTTTGGCTACACCTTC. It encodes CASRTGFGYTF.

This clonotype turned up a few times. The genes are TRBV12-3 or TRBV12-4 and TRBJ2-2, with no clear D. V lost 5 bases, J lost 0 bases, and 16 bases lay in between. This CDR3 has 17 amino acids. The CDR3 sequence is CASSRYRVVTNTGELFF. The CDR3 coding sequence is TGTGCCAGCAGTCGCTACCGGGTGGTTACGAACACCGGGGAGCTGTTTTTT.

This clonotype was seen a few times. The rearrangement uses TRBV20-1 and TRBJ2-7; TRBD1 agrees at 8 bases. The V gene's germline CDR1 is DFQATT and CDR2 SNEGSKA (reference sequence). The V and J ends lost 0 bases and 0 bases, in that order; junction bases with no gene match: 7. The CDR3 runs to 16 residues. The CDR3 DNA follows: TGCAGTGCTAGAGATACAGGACAGGGCCTCTCCTACGAGCAGTACTTC. Its translation: CSARDTGQGLSYEQYF.

This rearrangement joins TRBV11-2 to TRBJ2-5; 10 bases fit TRBD2. Per germline, CDR1 SGHAT and CDR2 FQNNGV. The ends lost 0 bases at V and 5 bases at J; junction bases unmatched: 18. CDR3 length: 20 amino acids. The CDR3 reads CASSLDPALRAGGPMETQYF. For the CDR3, the DNA is TGTGCCAGCAGCTTAGATCCAGCCCTTAGAGCGGGAGGGCCCATGGAGACCCAGTACTTC.

This chain uses TRBV15 with TRBJ2-1, with no clear D. This CDR3 region has 13 residues. Trimming cost V 1 base and J 8 bases, with 9 bases left between them. The germline V gene encodes CDR1 LNHNV and CDR2 YYDKDF (reference sequence). In DNA, the CDR3 is TGTGCCACCAGCAGAGTCCGGGTCGATGAGCAGTTCTTC. The encoded protein is CATSRVRVDEQFF.

This clonotype has only a few counts. The genes are TRBV5-1 and TRBJ2-7, with 8 nucleotides matching TRBD1. Unmatched junction bases numbered 11, after V lost 0 bases and J lost 6 bases. Germline V gene sequence: CDR1 SGHRS, CDR2 YFSETQ. The CDR3 length is 16 residues. CDR3 in amino acids: CASSLGTGNYGREQYF. The CDR3 DNA follows: TGCGCCAGCAGCTTGGGGACAGGGAATTATGGGCGCGAGCAGTACTTC.

The chain employs TRBV5-1 and TRBJ2-5; 14 nucleotides match TRBD2. This CDR3 has 18 amino acids. Germline V gene sequence: CDR1 SGHRS, CDR2 YFSETQ. Trimming at V came to 0 bases and at J to 5 bases, leaving 9 bases not matched to a gene. The chain's CDR3 is CASSLGLAGGPRQETQYF. CDR3 DNA sequence: TGCGCCAGCAGCTTGGGACTAGCGGGAGGGCCACGGCAGGAGACCCAGTACTTC.

This clonotype was detected only a few times. The chain carries TRBV11-2 and TRBJ2-1; 10 positions match TRBD1. This CDR3 is 20 amino acids long. Germline V gene sequence: CDR1 SGHAT, CDR2 FQNNGV. V was clipped by 1 base and J by 0 bases; unmatched bases: 12. The CDR3 region has the DNA TGTGCCAGCAGCTTAGGGACAGGGGGGAATTCTCTTAGCTCCTACAATGAGCAGTTCTTC. Residues: CASSLGTGGNSLSSYNEQFF.

This clonotype was observed a few times. The V gene is TRBV6-1, the J gene TRBJ2-5; 12 bases fit TRBD2. The CDR3 is 17 amino acids. The V gene's germline CDR1 is MNHNS and CDR2 SASEGT. V lost 5 bases to trimming and J lost 5 bases; unmatched junction nucleotides: 12. The DNA of the CDR3 is TGTGCCAGCAGTCGTATTCTAGCGGGAGGGCCCTGGGAGACCCAGTACTTC. Amino acid sequence: CASSRILAGGPWETQYF.

Note on this clonotype: An end of the junction does not agree with germline; a read error may underlie this. This chain links TRBV3-1 with TRBJ2-1; the D is unclear. Germline CDR1 reads LGHDT; CDR2 reads YNNKEL (reference sequence). This CDR3 is 17 amino acids long. The CDR3: CACSQDPPVRNYNEQFF. The CDR3 DNA sequence: TGTGCCTGCAGCCAAGATCCCCCAGTTAGGAACTACAATGAGCAGTTCTTC.

V is TRBV19 and J is TRBJ2-1; no firm D call. Germline CDR1 reads LNHDA; CDR2 reads SQIVND (reference sequence). The CDR3 has 15 amino acids. Trimming shortened V by 6 bases and J by 0 bases, and 12 bases separated the two germline ends. CDR3 sequence (DNA): TGTGCCAGTAGCCGTCAAGGTTACTCCTACAATGAGCAGTTCTTC. This sequence encodes CASSRQGYSYNEQFF.

This clonotype occurred a few times. V gene TRBV7-3 combines with J gene TRBJ2-1, with D perhaps assigned TRBD1 or TRBD2 (5 bases each). In germline, CDR1 is SGHTA, CDR2 FQGTGA. The CDR3 loop spans 16 amino acids. V was shortened by 2 bases and J by 0 bases, with 11 bases between the two germline ends. CDR3 residues: CASSLGGFSSYNEQFF. As DNA, the CDR3 is TGTGCCAGCAGCTTAGGGGGATTTAGCTCCTACAATGAGCAGTTCTTC.

This clonotype was observed a few times. The J gene is TRBJ2-3, the V gene TRBV7-6; the match to TRBD2 covers 7 bases. CDR3 length equals 17 residues. Unmatched junction bases numbered 14, after V lost 2 bases and J lost 6 bases. In germline, CDR1 is SGHVS, CDR2 FNYEAQ. CDR3 residues: CASSLIAGLLGIDTQYF. Here the CDR3 DNA reads TGTGCCAGCAGCTTAATAGCGGGTTTACTTGGGATCGATACGCAGTATTTT.

This clonotype was seen at least ten times. The chain employs TRBV7-3 and TRBJ2-3; TRBD2 might be the D (6 bases). CDR1 and CDR2 from the germline V gene are SGHTA and FQGTGA. CDR3 length: 16 amino acids. Trimming removed 5 bases at V and 0 bases at J, with 15 bases between. CDR3 in amino acids: CASSLQAGSSTDTQYF. The CDR3 region has the DNA TGTGCCAGCAGCCTTCAAGCGGGTTCTAGCACAGATACGCAGTATTTT.

This clonotype was seen at least ten times. The chain is built from TRBV6-6 and TRBJ2-3; D is unresolved. Trimming shortened V by 6 bases and J by 2 bases, and 3 bases separated the two germline ends. The CDR3 covers 11 residues. The germline CDR1 and CDR2 sequences are MNHNY and SVGAGI (reference sequence). Here the CDR3 reads CASRITDTQYF. The CDR3 DNA reads as TGTGCCAGCAGGATCACAGATACGCAGTATTTT.

This clonotype was seen only a few times. V gene TRBV5-1 combines with J gene TRBJ1-5; TRBD1 aligns across 7 bases. J lost 5 bases, V lost 4 bases, and 6 bases had no gene match. CDR3 length: 14 residues. Germline lookup yields CDR1 SGHRS and CDR2 YFSETQ. The CDR3 protein is CASSATGVDQPQHF. In DNA form, the CDR3 reads TGCGCCAGCAGCGCCACAGGGGTGGATCAGCCCCAGCATTTT.

The chain links TRBV5-1 to TRBJ2-1; no definite D call. The CDR3 spans 13 residues. V lost 6 bases to trimming and J lost 7 bases, with 14 bases between them. CDR1 SGHRS and CDR2 YFSETQ come from the germline V gene. DNA for the CDR3: TGCGCCAGCAACGACCTAGGATCGAATGAGCAGTTCTTC. Protein: CASNDLGSNEQFF.

V is TRBV20-1 and J is TRBJ2-3, with TRBD2 matching 8 bases. V shed 0 bases, J shed 2 bases, and the junction held 4 bases outside the gene matches. The CDR3 length is 15 residues. Germline CDR1 reads DFQATT; CDR2 reads SNEGSKA (reference sequence). CDR3 nucleotide sequence: TGCAGTGCTAGAGATGCGGGGGGACCCACAGATACGCAGTATTTT. Amino acid sequence: CSARDAGGPTDTQYF.

In its sample, this clonotype was seen many times. The rearrangement uses TRBV5-1 and TRBJ1-1; tentatively, D is TRBD1 (6 bases). V lost 0 bases to trimming and J lost 5 bases, with 17 bases between them. There are 16 residues in the CDR3. CDR1 and CDR2 (germline): SGHRS, YFSETQ. The CDR3 protein is CASSLAEGTLGTEAFF. The CDR3 DNA follows: TGCGCCAGCAGCTTGGCCGAAGGGACACTAGGAACTGAAGCTTTCTTT.

This clonotype was observed a few times. The chain employs TRBV4-3 and TRBJ2-1; perhaps TRBD2 as D (6 bases). Trimming took off 0 bases at V and 6 bases at J, with 21 bases between the two ends. The CDR3 consists of 18 residues. Germline CDR1 and CDR2: LGHNA and YSLEER. The CDR3 spells CASSQELLPSLGGNEQFF. The DNA for the CDR3 is TGCGCCAGCAGCCAAGAACTACTACCATCCCTGGGGGGCAATGAGCAGTTCTTC.

This clonotype was counted between two and nine times. This chain joins TRBV6-2 or TRBV6-3 and TRBJ1-5, with 8 positions matching TRBD1. Germline V gene data show CDR1 as MNHEY and CDR2 as SVGEGT. V was pared by 5 bases and J by 0 bases, with 6 bases of the junction left unmatched. The CDR3 covers 16 residues. CDR3 region: CASSRGQAYSNQPQHF. In nucleotides, the CDR3 is TGTGCCAGCAGTCGGGGACAGGCCTATAGCAATCAGCCCCAGCATTTT.

This clonotype was counted ten times or more. The rearrangement uses TRBV12-3 or TRBV12-4 and TRBJ2-1; the match to TRBD2 covers 8 bases. The CDR3 is 15 amino acids. V shed 4 bases and J 0 bases; nucleotides not matched to a gene: 2. The CDR3 here is CASSSGGSSYNEQFF. For the CDR3, the DNA is TGTGCCAGCAGTTCGGGGGGGAGCTCCTACAATGAGCAGTTCTTC.

Details on this clonotype: A read error may explain this, as a much larger clone is one base away. CDR3 residues: CASSAGPIWTQYF. The CDR3, as DNA: TGTGCCAGCAGCGCGGGACCAATTTGGACCCAGTACTTC. The chain employs TRBV27 and TRBJ2-5, with D perhaps TRBD2 (6 bases). V was clipped by 6 bases and J by 7 bases, with 15 bases between them. Germline V gives CDR1 MNHEY, CDR2 SMNVEV (reference sequence). The length of the CDR3 is 13 residues.

This clonotype was recorded many times. The chain links TRBV7-6 to TRBJ2-1; 11 nucleotides align to TRBD2. J gave up 8 bases and V 4 bases, and 13 bases lay outside the gene matches. Germline V gene sequence: CDR1 SGHVS, CDR2 FNYEAQ. The CDR3 covers 17 residues. The CDR3 spells CASSSNLLAGVSDEQFF. CDR3 bases: TGTGCCAGCAGCTCCAATCTACTAGCGGGAGTGTCGGATGAGCAGTTCTTC. The full variable domain, completed using reference TRBV7-6 and TRBJ2-1, is GAGVSQSPRYKVTKRGQDVALRCDPISGHVSLYWYRQALGQGPEFLTYFNYEAQQDKSGLPNDRFSAERPEGSISTLTIQRTEQRDSAMYRCASSSNLLAGVSDEQFFGPGTRLTVL.

In its sample, this clonotype was seen many times. The chain links TRBV7-8 to TRBJ2-7; D is possibly TRBD2 (6 bases). The germline CDR1 and CDR2 sequences are SGHVS and FQNEAQ. V was shortened by 4 bases and J by 0 bases, with 19 bases between the two germline ends. The CDR3 has 17 residues. CDR3 residues: CASSSGSLASSSYEQYF. CDR3 coding DNA: TGTGCCAGCAGCTCCGGGAGCCTAGCGAGTAGCTCCTACGAGCAGTACTTC.

The V gene is TRBV5-6, the J gene TRBJ1-5; TRBD1 aligns across 8 bases. There are 17 residues in the CDR3. J was trimmed by 0 bases and V by 2 bases; bases with no gene match: 7. CDR1 SGHDT and CDR2 YYEEEE come from the germline V gene. This CDR3 is CASSFRTGGNSNQPQHF. For the CDR3, the DNA is TGTGCCAGCAGCTTCCGAACAGGGGGAAATAGCAATCAGCCCCAGCATTTT. Drawing the rest from reference TRBV5-6 and TRBJ1-5, the complete variable domain is DAGVTQSPTHLIKTRGQQVTLRCSPKSGHDTVSWYQQALGQGPQFIFQYYEEEERQRGNFPDRFSGHQFPNYSSELNVNALLLGDSALYLCASSFRTGGNSNQPQHFGDGTRLSIL.

This clonotype was counted only a few times. This sequence joins TRBV9 and TRBJ2-1; 11 bases map to TRBD2. Germline CDR1 and CDR2: SGDLS and YYNGEE. The ends lost 0 bases at V and 4 bases at J; junction bases unmatched: 6. This CDR3 has 17 amino acids. The CDR3 is CASSVEGGTSGYNEQFF. CDR3 sequence (DNA): TGTGCCAGCAGCGTAGAAGGGGGGACTAGCGGTTACAATGAGCAGTTCTTC.

The rearrangement links TRBV7-2 to TRBJ2-1; TRBD2 aligns across 13 bases. Losses at the gene ends were 5 bases for V and 5 bases for J; bases not matched to a gene: 3. CDR3 length: 15 residues. The germline V gene encodes CDR1 SGHTA and CDR2 FQGNSA. The CDR3: CASSRGLAGDNEQFF. The CDR3 nucleotides are TGTGCCAGCAGCCGAGGACTAGCGGGAGACAATGAGCAGTTCTTC.